This record concerns one T cell receptor beta chain sequence. Its antigen remains unidentified. PCR was performed using 60 Vbeta and 13 Jbeta primers. Generated by immunoSEQ multiplex PCR, the TCRdb table keeps only in-frame clones and is missing some. The sample lists some 76,000 clones; about four fifths were seen once. Germline lookup yields CDR1 SGHRS and CDR2 YFSETQ. The CDR3 loop spans 15 amino acids. Trimming took 6 bases from V and 1 from J; bases not matched to a gene: 9. Healthy bone marrow donors supplied every sample. The sample comes from a study of cytomegalovirus exposure and HLA in healthy donors. Regarding the study as a whole: According to the study, 180 or so TCR beta chains were cytomegalovirus-associated. The analysis excluded some indistinguishable V segments, including TRBV6-2 and TRBV6-3. Earlier analysis looked at TCR beta V segments, and most were productive about 87% or about 30% of the time.

The receptor was isolated from a male donor in good health and CMV-seropositive. The chain links TRBV5-1 to TRBJ1-1; 7 bases agree with TRBD1. Sequencing was carried out using PBMCs. CDR3 sequence reads: CASTRLGQTNTEAFF. CDR3 coding DNA: TGCGCCAGCACCCGATTGGGACAGACGAACACTGAAGCTTTCTTT.